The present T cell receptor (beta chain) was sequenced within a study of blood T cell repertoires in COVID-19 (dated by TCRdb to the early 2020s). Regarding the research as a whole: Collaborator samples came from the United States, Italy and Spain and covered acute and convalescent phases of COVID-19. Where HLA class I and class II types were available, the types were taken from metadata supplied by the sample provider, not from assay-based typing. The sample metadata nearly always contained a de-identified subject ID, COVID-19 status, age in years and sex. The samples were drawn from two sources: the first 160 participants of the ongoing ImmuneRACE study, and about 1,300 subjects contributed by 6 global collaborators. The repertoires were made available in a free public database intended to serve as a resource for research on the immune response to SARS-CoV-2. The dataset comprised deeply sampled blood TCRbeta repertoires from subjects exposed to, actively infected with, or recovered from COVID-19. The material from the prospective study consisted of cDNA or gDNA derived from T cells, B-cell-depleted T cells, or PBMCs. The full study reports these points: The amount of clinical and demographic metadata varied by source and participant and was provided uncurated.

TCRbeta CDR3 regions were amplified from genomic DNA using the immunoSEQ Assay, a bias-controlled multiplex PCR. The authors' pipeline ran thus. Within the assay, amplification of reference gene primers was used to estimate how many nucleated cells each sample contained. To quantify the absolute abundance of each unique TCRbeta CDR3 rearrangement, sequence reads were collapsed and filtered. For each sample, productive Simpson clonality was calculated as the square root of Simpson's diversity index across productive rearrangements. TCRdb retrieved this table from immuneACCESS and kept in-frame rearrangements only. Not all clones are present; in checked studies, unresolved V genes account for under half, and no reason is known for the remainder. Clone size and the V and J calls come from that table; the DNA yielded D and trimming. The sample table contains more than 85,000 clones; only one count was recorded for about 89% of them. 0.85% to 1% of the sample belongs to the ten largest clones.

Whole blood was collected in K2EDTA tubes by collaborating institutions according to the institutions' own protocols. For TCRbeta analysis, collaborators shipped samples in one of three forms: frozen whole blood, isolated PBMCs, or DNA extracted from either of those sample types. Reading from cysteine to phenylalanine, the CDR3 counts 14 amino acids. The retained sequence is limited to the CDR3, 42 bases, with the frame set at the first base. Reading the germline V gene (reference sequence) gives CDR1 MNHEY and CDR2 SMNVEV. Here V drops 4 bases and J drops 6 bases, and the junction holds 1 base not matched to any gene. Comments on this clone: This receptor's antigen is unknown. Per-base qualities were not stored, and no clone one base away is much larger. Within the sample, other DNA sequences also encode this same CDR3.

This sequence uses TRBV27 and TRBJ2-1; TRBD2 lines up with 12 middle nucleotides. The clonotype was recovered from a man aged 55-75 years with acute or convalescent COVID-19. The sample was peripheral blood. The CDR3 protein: CASSSGLAGNEQFF. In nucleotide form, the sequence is TGTGCCAGCAGTTCGGGACTAGCGGGCAATGAGCAGTTCTTC.